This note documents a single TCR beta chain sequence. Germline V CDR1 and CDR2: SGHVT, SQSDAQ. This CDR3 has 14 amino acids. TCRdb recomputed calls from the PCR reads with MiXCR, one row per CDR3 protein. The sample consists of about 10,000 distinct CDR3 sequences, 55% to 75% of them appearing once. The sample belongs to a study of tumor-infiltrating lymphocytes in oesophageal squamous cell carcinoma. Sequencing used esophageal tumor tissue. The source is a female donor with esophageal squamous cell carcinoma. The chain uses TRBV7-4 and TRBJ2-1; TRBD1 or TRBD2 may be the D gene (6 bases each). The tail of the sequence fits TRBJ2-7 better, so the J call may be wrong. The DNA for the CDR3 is TGTGCCAGCAGATTAAGGGGGGACTCCTACGAGCAGTACTTC. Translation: CASRLRGDSYEQYF.